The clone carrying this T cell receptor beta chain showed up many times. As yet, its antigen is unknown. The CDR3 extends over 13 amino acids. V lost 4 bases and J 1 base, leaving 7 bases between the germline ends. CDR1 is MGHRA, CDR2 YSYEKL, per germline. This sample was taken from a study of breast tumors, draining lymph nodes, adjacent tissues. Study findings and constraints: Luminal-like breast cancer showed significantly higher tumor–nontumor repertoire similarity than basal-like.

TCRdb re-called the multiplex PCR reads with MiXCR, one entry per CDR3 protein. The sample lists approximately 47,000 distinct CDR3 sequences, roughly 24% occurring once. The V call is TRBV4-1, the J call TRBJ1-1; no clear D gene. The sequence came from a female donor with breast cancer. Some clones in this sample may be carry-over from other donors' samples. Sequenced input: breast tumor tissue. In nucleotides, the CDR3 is TGCGCCAGCAGCCTAAATGGGAACACTGAAGCTTTCTTT. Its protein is CASSLNGNTEAFF.